This T cell receptor beta chain was profiled in a study of blood T cell repertoires in COVID-19. The wider study: Sites in the United States, Italy and Spain provided acute and convalescent COVID-19 samples. T cells, B-cell-depleted T cells, or PBMCs provided the cDNA or gDNA that served as material.

In the study's own analysis: Amplifying reference gene primers gave estimates of nucleated cell counts. Some clones are missing from TCRdb's copy, which holds only in-frame ones; the method was immunoSEQ multiplex PCR. That table is the source of V, J and clone size, and D and trimming were worked out from the DNA. The sample consists of about 81,000 clones, roughly 87% of them appearing once. Unmatched junction bases numbered 5, after V lost 7 bases and J lost 0 bases. This CDR3 has 14 amino acids. The germline V gene encodes CDR1 MNHNY and CDR2 SVGAGI (reference sequence). The chain joins TRBV6-6 to TRBJ1-2, with 7 bases lining up with TRBD1. The sample comprised peripheral blood. The receptor comes from a man between 65 and 80 years old with acute or convalescent COVID-19. CDR3 in amino acids: CASTPRGANYGYTF. CDR3 coding DNA: TGTGCCAGCACCCCCAGGGGGGCTAACTATGGCTACACCTTC.